The following is a T cell receptor beta chain sequence with its context. Antigen specificity is unknown. This may arise from a read error, as a much more abundant clone is one base away. This record comes from a study of tumor and adjacent non-tumor tissue in lung cancer. Study-wide findings and caveats: TCR diversity was significantly greater in tumor than normal lung tissue. Top 100 clones took a larger repertoire share in normal lung. Shorter survival was associated with higher TCR diversity in tumors.

This sample's RNA came from whole unsorted tissue. Donors were chemotherapy-naive, newly diagnosed lung cancer surgical patients in China, August–late 2014. Three rounds of nested PCR, following a modified ARM-PCR protocol, produced the TCRbeta library. In TCRdb, the multiplex PCR reads were re-called with MiXCR into one record per CDR3 protein. In the table there are roughly 140,000 distinct CDR3 sequences, approximately 72% of which are singletons. CDR3 length: 13 amino acids. Germline V gene data show CDR1 as SQVTM and CDR2 as ANQGSEA. This receptor was obtained from a man aged 55-75 years with small cell lung cancer. The chain joins TRBV29-1 to TRBJ2-6, with D perhaps being TRBD1 or TRBD2 (6 bases each). The sample taken for sequencing was lung tumor tissue. The CDR3 DNA follows: TGCAGCGTTGTTTCTTGGGGGGCCAAGGTCCTGACTTTC. It is translated as CSVVSWGAKVLTF.